This TCR beta chain came from a study of cytomegalovirus exposure and HLA in healthy donors. Study-wide points: Several of the most significant clusters appeared linked to common viral pathogens, based on a later analysis.

Both 60 Vbeta primers and 13 Jbeta primers went into the PCR. TCRdb keeps only in-frame clones here, not all; method: immunoSEQ multiplex PCR. The data show 200,000 or so clones, roughly 80% seen once. V was clipped by 1 base and J by 5 bases; unmatched bases: 11. In germline, CDR1 is SGHVS, CDR2 FNYEAQ. This CDR3 spans 17 amino acids. As to this clone: Its specificity is not known.

The sequencing input was PBMCs. This receptor was taken from a male donor in good health and CMV-seronegative. The chain combines TRBV7-6 with TRBJ2-5, with 9 bases that match TRBD2. The chain's CDR3 is CASSLEGSGSYGETQYF. The DNA of the CDR3 is TGTGCCAGCAGCTTAGAGGGTAGCGGGAGCTACGGGGAGACCCAGTACTTC.